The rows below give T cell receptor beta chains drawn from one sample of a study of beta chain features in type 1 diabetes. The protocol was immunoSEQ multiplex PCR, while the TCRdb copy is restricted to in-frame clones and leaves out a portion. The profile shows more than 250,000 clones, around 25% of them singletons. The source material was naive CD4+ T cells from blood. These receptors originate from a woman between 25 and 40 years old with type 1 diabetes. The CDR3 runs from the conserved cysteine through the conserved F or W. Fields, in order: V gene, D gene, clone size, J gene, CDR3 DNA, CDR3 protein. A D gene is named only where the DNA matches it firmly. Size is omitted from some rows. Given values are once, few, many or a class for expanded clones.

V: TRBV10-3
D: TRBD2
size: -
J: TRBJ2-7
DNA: TGTGCCATCAGCGGGACTAGCGGGAGGACCTACGAGCAGTACTTC
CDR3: CAISGTSGRTYEQYF

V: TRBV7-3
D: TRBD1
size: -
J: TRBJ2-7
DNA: TGTGCCAGCAGCTTAACTAGGGGACAGGGGGAAGAGGAGCAGTACTTC
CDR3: CASSLTRGQGEEEQYF

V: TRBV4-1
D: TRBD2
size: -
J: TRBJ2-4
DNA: TGCGCCAGCAGCCAACCCGGGGGGACTAGAAGGATTCAGTACTTC
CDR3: CASSQPGGTRRIQYF

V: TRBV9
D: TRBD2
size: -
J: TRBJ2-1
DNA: TGTGCCAGCAGCTACCGGGACTATGCCCTTCATGAGCAGTTCTTC
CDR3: CASSYRDYALHEQFF

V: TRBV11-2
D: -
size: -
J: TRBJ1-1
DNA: TGTGCCAGCAGCTACAGCACTGAAGCTTTCTTT
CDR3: CASSYSTEAFF

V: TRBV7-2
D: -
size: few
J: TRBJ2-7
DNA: TGTGCCAGCAGCTTAGTAGTCGGCGGGCAGTACTTC
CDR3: CASSLVVGGQYF

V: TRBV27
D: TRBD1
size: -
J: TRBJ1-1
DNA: TGTGCCAGCAGTTTAGGGACAGGGAGGAACACTGAAGCTTTCTTT
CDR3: CASSLGTGRNTEAFF

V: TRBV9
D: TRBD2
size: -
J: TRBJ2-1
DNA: TGTGCCAGCAGCGCCCCTCCTAGCGGGTCCCACAATGAGCAGTTCTTC
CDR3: CASSAPPSGSHNEQFF

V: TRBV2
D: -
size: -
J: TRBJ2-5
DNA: TGTGCCAGCGTAGTCGACCAAGAGACCCAGTACTTC
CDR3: CASVVDQETQYF

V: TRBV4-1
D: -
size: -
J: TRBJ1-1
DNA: TGCGCCAGCAGTCCTATGGGGAGAGAGAACACTGAAGCTTTCTTT
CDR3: CASSPMGRENTEAFF

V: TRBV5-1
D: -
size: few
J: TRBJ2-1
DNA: TGCGCCAGCAGCCCCGACTCCTCCAATGAGCAGTTCTTC
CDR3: CASSPDSSNEQFF

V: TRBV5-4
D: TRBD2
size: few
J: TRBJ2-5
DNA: TGTGCCAGCAGCTTGGGGGTCGGGAGGGCCGTAATCTTGGAGACCCAGTACTTC
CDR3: CASSLGVGRAVILETQYF

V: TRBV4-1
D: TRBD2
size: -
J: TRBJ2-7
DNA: TGCGCCAGCAGCCACCCGGGAGGCTCCTACGAGCAGTACTTC
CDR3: CASSHPGGSYEQYF

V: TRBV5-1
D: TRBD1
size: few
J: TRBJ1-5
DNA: TGCGCCAGCAGCCCCGGACAGGGGATTAATCAGCCCCAGCATTTT
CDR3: CASSPGQGINQPQHF

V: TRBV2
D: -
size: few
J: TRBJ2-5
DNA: TGTGCCACCGGTTGGCGGGACCAAGAGACCCAGTACTTC
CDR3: CATGWRDQETQYF

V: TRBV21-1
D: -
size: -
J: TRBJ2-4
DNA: TGTGCCAGCAGCAAAGCCCCGGGAGGTCTCGGAAACATTCAGTACTTC
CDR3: CASSKAPGGLGNIQYF

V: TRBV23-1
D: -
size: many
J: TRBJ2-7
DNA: TGCGCCAGCAGTGGACATACCGCGCCGGACTTC
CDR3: CASSGHTAPDF

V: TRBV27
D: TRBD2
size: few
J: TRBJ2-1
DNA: TGTGCCAGCAGGCCGGGACTAGCGGGTACCTACAATGAGCAGTTCTTC
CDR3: CASRPGLAGTYNEQFF

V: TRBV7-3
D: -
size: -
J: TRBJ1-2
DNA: TGTGCCAGCAGCTCCGACAATTATGGCTACACCTTC
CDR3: CASSSDNYGYTF

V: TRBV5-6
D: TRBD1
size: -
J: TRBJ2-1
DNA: TGTGCCAGCAACCTCGTGGACAGGGACCTATCCAATGAGCAGTTCTTC
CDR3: CASNLVDRDLSNEQFF

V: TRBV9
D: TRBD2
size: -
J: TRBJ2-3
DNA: TGTGCCAGCAGCCCCCGAGCGGGAACTAGCACAGATACGCAGTATTTT
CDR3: CASSPRAGTSTDTQYF

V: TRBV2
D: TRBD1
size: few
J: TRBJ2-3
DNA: TGTGCCAGCAGGATACAGGGGATGAGCACAGATACGCAGTATTTT
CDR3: CASRIQGMSTDTQYF

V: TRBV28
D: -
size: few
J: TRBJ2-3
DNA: TGTGCCATACAAGCGGCAGATACGCAGTATTTT
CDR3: CAIQAADTQYF

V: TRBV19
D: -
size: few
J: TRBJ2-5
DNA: TGTGCCAGTAGTTTTCACAGCCAAGAGACCCAGTACTTC
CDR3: CASSFHSQETQYF

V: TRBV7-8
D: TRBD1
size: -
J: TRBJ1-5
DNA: TGTGCCAGCAGCCCGGGGACAGCCAGCAATCAGCCCCAGCATTTT
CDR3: CASSPGTASNQPQHF

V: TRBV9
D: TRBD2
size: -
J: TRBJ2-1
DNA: TGTGCCAGCAGCGTAGTAGCGGGAGGATACAATGAGCAGTTCTTC
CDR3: CASSVVAGGYNEQFF

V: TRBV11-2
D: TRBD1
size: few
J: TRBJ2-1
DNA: TGTGCCAGCAGCCCCGGGACAGGGCTCCAGTTCTTC
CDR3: CASSPGTGLQFF

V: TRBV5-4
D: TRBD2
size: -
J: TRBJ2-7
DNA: TGTGCCAGCAGCTTTACTAGCGGGAGACAGCAGTACTTC
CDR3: CASSFTSGRQQYF

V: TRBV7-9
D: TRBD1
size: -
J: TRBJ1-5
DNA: TGTGCCAGCAGCATACAGGGGAGCAATCAGCCCCAGCATTTT
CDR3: CASSIQGSNQPQHF

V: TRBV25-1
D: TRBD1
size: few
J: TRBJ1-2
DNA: TGTGCCAGCGCCCGGGACAGGGGTGGCTACACCTTC
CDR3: CASARDRGGYTF

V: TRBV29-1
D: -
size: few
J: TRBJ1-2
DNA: TGCAGCGTTGGGAAAGCAGGGAACTATGGCTACACCTTC
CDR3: CSVGKAGNYGYTF

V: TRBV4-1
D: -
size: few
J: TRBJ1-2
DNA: TGCGCCAGCAGCCAAGATCCCTTGCCTCAGGGGAGATCCTATGGCTACACCTTC
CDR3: CASSQDPLPQGRSYGYTF

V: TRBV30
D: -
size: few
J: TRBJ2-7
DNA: TGTGCCTGGAGGGAGGATACCTACGAGCAGTACTTC
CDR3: CAWREDTYEQYF

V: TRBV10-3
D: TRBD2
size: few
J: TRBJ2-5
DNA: TGTGCCACCGGACTAGCGACCGAGACCCAGTACTTC
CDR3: CATGLATETQYF

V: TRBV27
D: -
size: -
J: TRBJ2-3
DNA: TGTGCCACCCGCAATCAGAACACAGATACGCAGTATTTT
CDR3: CATRNQNTDTQYF

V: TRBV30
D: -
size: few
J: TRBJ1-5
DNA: TGTGCAGTTGGCGGGGGGGGTGGTCAGCCCCAGCATTTT
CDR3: CAVGGGGGQPQHF

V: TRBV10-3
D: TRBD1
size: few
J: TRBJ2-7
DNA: TGTGCCATAAACTGGGACAGGGATATCCTCGAGCAGTACTTC
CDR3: CAINWDRDILEQYF

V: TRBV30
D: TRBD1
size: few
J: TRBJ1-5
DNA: TGTGCCTGGTCGCCGGGACAGGGAGGCAATCAGCCCCAGCATTTT
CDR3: CAWSPGQGGNQPQHF

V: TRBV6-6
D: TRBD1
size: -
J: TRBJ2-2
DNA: TGTGCCAGCAGTGAGGGACAGGGGGCCGGGGAGCTGTTTTTT
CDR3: CASSEGQGAGELFF

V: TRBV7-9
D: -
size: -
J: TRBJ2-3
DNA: TGTGCCAGCAGCTTAGCGGGAGAAGGCTTCACAGATACGCAGTATTTT
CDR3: CASSLAGEGFTDTQYF

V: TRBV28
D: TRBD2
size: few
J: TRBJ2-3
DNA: TGTGCCAGTATACTAGCGTTATCCACAGATACGCAGTATTTT
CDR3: CASILALSTDTQYF

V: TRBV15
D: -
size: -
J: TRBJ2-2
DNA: TGTGCCACCAGCAGAGATCGGGAGGGGGAGCTGTTTTTT
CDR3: CATSRDREGELFF

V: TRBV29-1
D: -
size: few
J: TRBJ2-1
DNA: TGCAGCGCCAGTGGTCGCTCCTACAATGAGCAGTTCTTC
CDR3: CSASGRSYNEQFF

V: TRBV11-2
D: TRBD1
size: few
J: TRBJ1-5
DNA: TGTGCCAGCAGCCGCTCGACAGGGATAAGCCAGCCCCAGCATTTT
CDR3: CASSRSTGISQPQHF

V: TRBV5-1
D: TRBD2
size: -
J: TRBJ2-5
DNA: TGCGCCAGCAGCTTGGTTGTCAGCGGGAGTTGGGAGACCCAGTACTTC
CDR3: CASSLVVSGSWETQYF

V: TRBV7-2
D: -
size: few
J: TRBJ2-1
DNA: TGTGCCAGCAGCGAGCAGGCTTTAGCGGCAAATGAGCAGTTCTTC
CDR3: CASSEQALAANEQFF

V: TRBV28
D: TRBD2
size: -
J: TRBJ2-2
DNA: TGTGCTGGGACTAGCGGGACCACCGGGGAGCTGTTTTTT
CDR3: CAGTSGTTGELFF

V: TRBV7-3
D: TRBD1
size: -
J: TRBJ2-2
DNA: TGTGCCAGCAGTCGTGGACAGGGCAACACCGGGGAGCTGTTTTTT
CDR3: CASSRGQGNTGELFF

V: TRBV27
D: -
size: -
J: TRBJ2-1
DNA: TGTGCCAGCAGTTTAAAACCTCTAGCGAGCTCCTACAATGAGCAGTTCTTC
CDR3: CASSLKPLASSYNEQFF